One sample yielded the 24 T cell receptor beta chains listed below, sequenced in a study of blood T cell repertoires in COVID-19. Produced via immunoSEQ multiplex PCR; TCRdb's table is partial and in-frame only. The sample has about 120,000 clones; approximately 85% are singletons. What was sequenced was peripheral blood. Source of these receptors: a man in his forties with acute or convalescent COVID-19.

This clone came up once. Other DNA sequences in this specimen translate into the identical CDR3. J is TRBJ1-2 and V is TRBV11-2, with 7 positions matching TRBD1. Losses at the gene ends were 3 bases for V and 8 bases for J; bases not matched to a gene: 3. CDR1 is SGHAT, CDR2 FQNNGV, per germline. The CDR3 spans 12 residues. CDR3 protein: CASSLTGYGYTF. In DNA, the CDR3 is TGTGCCAGCAGCTTGACAGGGTACGGCTACACCTTC.

This chain links TRBV18 with TRBJ1-1, with D perhaps matching TRBD1 (6 bases). The CDR3 sequence is 14 residues long. Trimming took off 5 bases at V and 0 bases at J, with 10 bases between the two ends. From germline, CDR1 is KGHSH and CDR2 LQKENI. CDR3 sequence: CASSSGQMNTEAFF. In DNA form, the CDR3 reads TGTGCCAGCTCATCGGGACAAATGAACACTGAAGCTTTCTTT.

The gene calls are TRBV7-2 and TRBJ2-7; the D is unclear. CDR1 is SGHTA, CDR2 FQGNSA, per germline. The germline V and J ends were trimmed by 7 bases and 3 bases, with 13 bases remaining between them. The length of the CDR3 is 13 residues. CDR3 in amino acids: CASTLGPFYEQYF. The CDR3, as DNA: TGTGCCAGCACCTTGGGCCCATTCTACGAGCAGTACTTC. Supplemented by reference TRBV7-2 and TRBJ2-7, the full variable domain reads GAGVSQSPSNKVTEKGKDVELRCDPISGHTALYWYRQSLGQGLEFLIYFQGNSAPDKSGLPSDRFSAERTGGSVSTLTIQRTQQEDSAVYLCASTLGPFYEQYFGPGTRLTVT.

This chain links TRBV11-2 with TRBJ2-2, with D tentatively TRBD1 (5 bases). CDR3 size: 18 residues. The V end was cut by 7 bases, the J end by 3 bases, with 24 bases between. CDR1 is SGHAT, CDR2 FQNNGV, per germline. The DNA for the CDR3 is TGTGCCAGCATCCTTAGGTCTGGGGCGCGCTGGGACACCGGGGAGCTGTTTTTT. Translated: CASILRSGARWDTGELFF.

This chain joins TRBV7-2 and TRBJ1-6, with D uncertain. The germline CDR1 and CDR2 sequences are SGHTA and FQGNSA. The CDR3 covers 15 residues. V was cut by 3 bases and J by 9 bases, with 15 bases left in between. CDR3 residues: CASSLHLPSSSPLHF. In DNA form, the CDR3 reads TGTGCCAGCAGCTTGCACCTACCGTCAAGTTCACCCCTCCACTTT.

In its sample, this clone was seen a few times. V is TRBV7-9 and J is TRBJ1-1, with 7 positions matching TRBD1. The trim removed 5 bases at V and 5 bases at J, leaving 14 bases unmatched. CDR1 SEHNR and CDR2 FQNEAQ come from the germline V gene (reference sequence). The CDR3 length is 16 residues. The DNA of the CDR3 is TGTGCCAGCAGCGACTCGACAGGGACGCGTGGTACTGAAGCTTTCTTT. Translating gives CASSDSTGTRGTEAFF.

The chain has TRBV2 and TRBJ2-2; a weak D match, TRBD2 (6 bases). This CDR3 is built from 14 residues. Germline assignment: CDR1 SNHLY and CDR2 FYNNEI. V was pared by 6 bases and J by 5 bases, with 13 bases between. The CDR3 nucleotides read TGTGCCAGCAGCGGCAGGGAGGAAACCGGGGAGCTGTTTTTT. Its protein is CASSGREETGELFF. Full variable domain (missing parts from reference TRBV2 and TRBJ2-2): EPEVTQTPSHQVTQMGQEVILRCVPISNHLYFYWYRQILGQKVEFLVSFYNNEISEKSEIFDDQFSVERPDGSNFTLKIRSTKLEDSAMYFCASSGREETGELFFGEGSRLTVL.

The V and J genes are TRBV7-9 and TRBJ2-7; 8 bases map to TRBD2. The CDR3 is made up of 18 amino acids. The germline gives CDR1 SEHNR, CDR2 FQNEAQ (reference sequence). With V trimmed by 2 bases and J by 0 bases, 12 bases remained unmatched. DNA of the CDR3: TGTGCCAGCAGCTTAAACCAATTGAGCGGGGGTATCTCCTACGAGCAGTACTTC. The encoded protein is CASSLNQLSGGISYEQYF.

This clone was picked up one time. The CDR3 region is CAISERGATSGGVGETQYF. The CDR3 DNA reads TGTGCCATCAGTGAGCGGGGAGCCACTAGCGGGGGGGTCGGAGAGACCCAGTACTTC. The rearrangement links TRBV10-3 to TRBJ2-5, with TRBD2 identical over 13 bases. CDR3 size: 19 residues. Germline V lookup: CDR1 ENHRY, CDR2 SYGVKD. V dropped 2 bases and J dropped 4; count of bases not matched to a gene: 13.

The chain joins TRBV30 to TRBJ2-1; 9 bases are shared with TRBD1. Germline V lookup: CDR1 GTSNPN, CDR2 SVGIG (reference sequence). This CDR3 is 12 amino acids long. J lost 8 bases, V lost 1 base, and 0 bases had no gene match. CDR3 in DNA: TGTGCCTGGAGTGGGACAGGGGATGAGCAGTTCTTC. It specifies CAWSGTGDEQFF. Complete variable domain (other parts from reference TRBV30 and TRBJ2-1): SQTIHQWPATLVQPVGSPLSLECTVEGTSNPNLYWYRQAAGRGLQLLFYSVGIGQISSEVPQNLSASRPQDRQFILSSKKLLLSDSGFYLCAWSGTGDEQFFGPGTRLTVL.

The chain links TRBV6-5 to TRBJ2-7; TRBD2 might be the D (5 bases). Trimming left V 0 bases short and J 3 bases short, with 12 bases between. CDR1 and CDR2 from the germline V gene are MNHEY and SVGAGI. This CDR3 comprises 15 residues. As DNA, the CDR3 is TGTGCCAGCAGTTACTCATCGAACGGGAACTACGAGCAGTACTTC. Amino acid sequence: CASSYSSNGNYEQYF.

In this sample, this clone turned up once. The rearrangement joins TRBV5-4 to TRBJ1-4, with 7 nucleotides matching TRBD1. Germline trimming cut 4 bases from V and 7 bases from J; bases unmatched to any gene: 13. In germline, CDR1 is SGHNT, CDR2 YYREEE (reference sequence). The CDR3 consists of 16 residues. CDR3 loop: CASSPTPQGESEKLFF. CDR3 in DNA: TGTGCCAGCAGCCCCACTCCCCAGGGGGAAAGTGAAAAACTGTTTTTT. The full variable domain, with the rest looked up from reference TRBV5-4 and TRBJ1-4, is ETGVTQSPTHLIKTRGQQVTLRCSSQSGHNTVSWYQQALGQGPQFIFQYYREEENGRGNFPPRFSGLQFPNYSSELNVNALELDDSALYLCASSPTPQGESEKLFFGSGTQLSVL.

This clone was recorded a few times. The V gene is TRBV9, the J gene TRBJ2-2, with 8 bases lining up with TRBD1. This CDR3 spans 19 amino acids. From germline, CDR1 is SGDLS and CDR2 YYNGEE. Trimming cost V 0 bases and J 3 bases; bases outside gene matches: 13. CDR3 sequence: CASSVATRQGTLDTGELFF. The CDR3 bases are TGTGCCAGCAGCGTAGCTACGAGACAGGGGACTTTGGACACCGGGGAGCTGTTTTTT.

The chain joins TRBV18 to TRBJ2-3; D remains ambiguous. This CDR3 region has 16 residues. Germline CDR1 KGHSH, CDR2 LQKENI. Trimming cost V 2 bases and J 0 bases, with 12 bases left between them. The DNA of the CDR3 is TGTGCCAGCTCACCAGGTTCGGCGGCTAGCACAGATACGCAGTATTTT. This encodes CASSPGSAASTDTQYF.

The chain recombines TRBV9 with TRBJ1-6, with D hard to call. Germline CDR1 is SGDLS and CDR2 is YYNGEE. This CDR3 has 13 residues. V was trimmed by 3 bases and J by 10 bases, leaving 11 bases between them. The CDR3 loop reads CASSATGVSPLHF. CDR3 sequence (DNA): TGTGCCAGCAGCGCAACCGGGGTGTCACCCCTCCACTTT.

J is TRBJ2-5 and V is TRBV29-1; D possibly corresponds to TRBD1 (7 bases). Germline V CDR1 and CDR2: SQVTM, ANQGSEA. CDR3 length: 14 amino acids. V dropped 4 bases and J dropped 2 bases, with 14 bases sitting between them. The CDR3 nucleotides read TGCAGCGTTGCGAACAGGGGACTGCAAGAGACCCAGTACTTC. Amino acid sequence: CSVANRGLQETQYF.

This clone was detected only a few times. This chain connects TRBV7-3 to TRBJ2-1; weak D call: TRBD1 (5 bases). Germline V gene lookup returns CDR1 SGHTA and CDR2 FQGTGA. The CDR3 is 15 amino acids. V was clipped by 5 bases and J by 5 bases, with 16 bases between them. The CDR3 loop reads CASSPGHSRDNEQFF. CDR3 bases: TGTGCCAGCAGCCCCGGACACTCAAGGGACAATGAGCAGTTCTTC.

This clone has a count of ten or more. This chain uses TRBV2 with TRBJ1-2; D may be TRBD1 (6 bases). The germline V gene encodes CDR1 SNHLY and CDR2 FYNNEI. Trimming removed 8 bases at V and 5 bases at J, with 18 bases between. CDR3 length equals 14 residues. For the CDR3, the DNA is TGTGCCAGCTCCTTAGGGGGGGTGACTTATGGCTACACCTTC. It is translated as CASSLGGVTYGYTF.

The chain combines TRBV7-3 with TRBJ2-2; weak D call: TRBD2 (6 bases). Germline values: CDR1 SGHTA, CDR2 FQGTGA. This CDR3 has 14 amino acids. V shed 6 bases and J shed 4 bases, with 12 bases lying between them. The CDR3 bases are TGTGCCAGCAGTCCGAGGAGGGGCACCGGGGAGCTGTTTTTT. This codes for CASSPRRGTGELFF.

The genes are TRBV6-5 and TRBJ1-1, with D possibly TRBD1 on 5 matching bases. Trimming left V 6 bases short and J 0 bases short, with 8 bases between. The CDR3 totals 13 residues. CDR1 and CDR2 from the germline V gene are MNHEY and SVGAGI. The CDR3 reads CASRTDMNTEAFF. The CDR3 region has the DNA TGTGCCAGCAGGACAGACATGAACACTGAAGCTTTCTTT.

The rearrangement uses TRBV24-1 and TRBJ1-2; D gene unclear. The CDR3 is 13 residues long. Germline assignment: CDR1 KGHDR and CDR2 SFDVKD. V was cut by 3 bases and J by 2 bases, with 6 bases left in between. CDR3 sequence: CATSDDKNYGYTF. In DNA form, the CDR3 reads TGTGCCACCAGTGATGACAAGAACTATGGCTACACCTTC.

The V and J genes are TRBV30 and TRBJ1-6; the D gene is possibly TRBD1 (6 bases). The germline CDR1 and CDR2 sequences are GTSNPN and SVGIG (reference sequence). This CDR3 contains 13 residues. Trimming stripped 4 bases from V and 6 bases from J, with 10 bases between. CDR3 loop: CAWNREPNSPLHF. The CDR3 nucleotides are TGTGCCTGGAACAGGGAGCCTAATTCACCCCTCCACTTT.

V and J are TRBV6-6 and TRBJ2-7; the match to TRBD1 covers 7 bases. CDR3 length: 17 amino acids. The germline V gene encodes CDR1 MNHNY and CDR2 SVGAGI (reference sequence). V lost 6 bases, J lost 2 bases, and 16 bases stayed unmatched. The CDR3, as DNA: TGTGCCAGCAGCCGAGGAGGTGGGGGACAGTTAGCCTACGAGCAGTACTTC. Translation gives CASSRGGGGQLAYEQYF.

This rearrangement joins TRBV6-2 or TRBV6-3 to TRBJ1-1, with D unclear. Trimming stripped 0 bases from V and 1 base from J, with 9 bases between. The germline gives CDR1 MNHEY, CDR2 SVGEGT. This CDR3 is 15 amino acids long. The CDR3 here is CASSYSTISNTEAFF. For the CDR3, the DNA is TGTGCCAGCAGTTACTCGACTATCTCGAACACTGAAGCTTTCTTT.